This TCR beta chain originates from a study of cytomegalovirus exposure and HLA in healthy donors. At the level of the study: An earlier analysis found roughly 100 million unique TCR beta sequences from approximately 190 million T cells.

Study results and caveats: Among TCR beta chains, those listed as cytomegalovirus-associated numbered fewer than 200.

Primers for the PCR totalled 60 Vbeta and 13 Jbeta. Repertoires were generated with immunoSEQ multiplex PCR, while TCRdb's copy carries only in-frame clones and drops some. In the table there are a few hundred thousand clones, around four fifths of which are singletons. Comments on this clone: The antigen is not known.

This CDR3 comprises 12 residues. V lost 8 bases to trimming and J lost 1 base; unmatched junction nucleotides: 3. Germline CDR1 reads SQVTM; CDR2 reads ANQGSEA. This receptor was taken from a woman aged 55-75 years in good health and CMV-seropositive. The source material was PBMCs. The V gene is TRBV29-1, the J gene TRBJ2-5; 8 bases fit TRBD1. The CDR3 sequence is CSLGQGQETQYF. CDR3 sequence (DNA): TGCAGCCTAGGACAGGGCCAAGAGACCCAGTACTTC.